Below, 26 T cell receptor beta chains from the same sample are listed, as sequenced in a study of T cell clonotyping in hematopoietic cell transplantation. Sequencing used immunoSEQ multiplex PCR; TCRdb keeps in-frame clones, though not all of them. The top ten clones hold almost 0.95% of a sample with approximately 42,000 clones, around 95% of them seen once. Sequencing was carried out using peripheral blood mononuclear cells. These receptors were obtained from a man aged 30-40 years in good health. Some clones in this sample may be carry-over from other donors' samples.

This chain connects TRBV7-8 to TRBJ2-3; 14 positions agree with TRBD2. There are 15 residues in the CDR3. With V trimmed by 3 bases and J by 6 bases, 2 bases remained unmatched. Germline-derived CDR1 and CDR2 are SGHVS and FQNEAQ. DNA for the CDR3: TGTGCCAGCAGCTTGGGACTAGCGGGAGCGGATACGCAGTATTTT. Its translation: CASSLGLAGADTQYF.

Only a few counts were recorded for this clone. V is TRBV6-5 and J is TRBJ2-2; no firm D call. The CDR3 is 13 amino acids. The ends were cut back, 8 bases at V and 4 bases at J, with 11 bases in the middle. Germline V lookup: CDR1 MNHEY, CDR2 SVGAGI. The CDR3 DNA reads TGTGCCAGCGTACGCGCTACCACCGGGGAGCTGTTTTTT. Its protein product is CASVRATTGELFF.

V is TRBV4-1 and J is TRBJ2-5; perhaps D is TRBD1 or TRBD2 (5 bases each). The V end was cut by 5 bases, the J end by 0 bases, with 13 bases between. Germline values: CDR1 MGHRA, CDR2 YSYEKL. This CDR3 comprises 15 residues. CDR3 sequence: CASSYVGEYQETQYF. CDR3 nucleotides: TGCGCCAGCAGCTATGTGGGGGAGTACCAAGAGACCCAGTACTTC.

This chain links TRBV7-2 with TRBJ1-2; D remains ambiguous. Germline CDR1 is SGHTA and CDR2 is FQGNSA. V gave up 5 bases and J gave up 7 bases, with 14 bases separating them. The CDR3 has 13 amino acids. The CDR3 DNA reads as TGTGCCAGCAGCCTAGAGAGTTTGCGTGGCTACACCTTC. Translation: CASSLESLRGYTF.

This sequence joins TRBV7-3 and TRBJ2-7; D not resolved. The CDR3 sequence is 14 residues long. CDR1 is SGHTA and CDR2 is FQGTGA in the germline V gene. Trimming shortened V by 5 bases and J by 4 bases, and 15 bases separated the two germline ends. The CDR3 nucleotides are TGTGCCAGCAGCCCGGGCGGTTCGTCGTACGAGCAGTACTTC. Amino acid sequence: CASSPGGSSYEQYF. Drawing the rest from reference TRBV7-3 and TRBJ2-7, the complete variable domain is GAGVSQTPSNKVTEKGKYVELRCDPISGHTALYWYRQSLGQGPEFLIYFQGTGAADDSGLPNDRFFAVRPEGSVSTLKIQRTERGDSAVYLCASSPGGSSYEQYFGPGTRLTVT.

The chain uses TRBV9 and TRBJ2-7; D gene uncertain. The germline V and J ends were trimmed by 4 bases and 3 bases, with 11 bases remaining between them. The CDR3 runs 13 residues. Germline V lookup: CDR1 SGDLS, CDR2 YYNGEE. CDR3 sequence: CASSRLDGYEQYF. CDR3 coding DNA: TGTGCCAGCAGCCGGCTAGACGGCTACGAGCAGTACTTC.

Only a few counts were recorded for this clone. The gene calls are TRBV5-8 and TRBJ2-5; TRBD1 agrees at 8 bases. V was pared by 0 bases and J by 4 bases, with 5 bases of the junction left unmatched. CDR1 is SGHTS, CDR2 YDEGEE, per germline. CDR3 size: 15 residues. In DNA form, the CDR3 reads TGTGCCAGCAGCTTGGGGACAGGGTTTACAGAGACCCAGTACTTC. Its protein is CASSLGTGFTETQYF.

The chain employs TRBV10-3 and TRBJ2-7; D possibly uses TRBD1 or TRBD2 (5 bases each). The V gene's germline CDR1 is ENHRY and CDR2 SYGVKD. V shed 10 bases and J shed 1 base, with 17 bases lying between them. CDR3 size: 14 residues. CDR3: CATTGTATSYEQYF. CDR3 DNA sequence: TGTGCCACCACCGGGACGGCGACTTCCTACGAGCAGTACTTC.

This chain links TRBV11-2 with TRBJ2-3, with D possibly being TRBD2 (5 bases). Between the trimmed V and J ends, which lost 0 bases and 0 bases, there was a span of 13 bases. CDR3 length: 17 residues. Germline V lookup: CDR1 SGHAT, CDR2 FQNNGV. The CDR3 here is CASSLDGGLMSTDTQYF. DNA for the CDR3: TGTGCCAGCAGCTTAGATGGCGGGCTAATGAGCACAGATACGCAGTATTTT.

The chain recombines TRBV7-2 with TRBJ1-2, with TRBD1 matching over 12 bases. This CDR3 region has 15 residues. Germline-derived CDR1 and CDR2 are SGHTA and FQGNSA. The V and J ends lost 5 bases and 2 bases, in that order; junction bases with no gene match: 3. The CDR3 region is CASSLGTGGNYGYTF. CDR3 coding DNA: TGTGCCAGCAGCCTGGGGACAGGGGGCAACTATGGCTACACCTTC.

This clone has only one observation. The chain is built from TRBV13 and TRBJ2-4; D possibly corresponds to TRBD2 (5 bases). With 5 bases removed from V and 0 bases from J, the gap between germline ends came to 8 bases. Germline lookup yields CDR1 PRHDT and CDR2 FYEKMQ (reference sequence). The CDR3 extends over 14 amino acids. As DNA, the CDR3 is TGTGCCAGCAGCCTGGGAGTAGCCAAAAACATTCAGTACTTC. Its translation is CASSLGVAKNIQYF.

The J gene is TRBJ2-1, the V gene TRBV5-8; 7 bases line up with TRBD1. Unmatched junction bases numbered 1, after V lost 0 bases and J lost 7 bases. Germline V gene data show CDR1 as SGHTS and CDR2 as YDEGEE. The length of the CDR3 is 13 residues. Here the CDR3 DNA reads TGTGCCAGCAGCTTGGAGGGGGCTAATGAGCAGTTCTTC. This codes for CASSLEGANEQFF.

The chain carries TRBV5-4 and TRBJ1-4; D may be TRBD1 (6 bases). Germline loops: CDR1 SGHNT, CDR2 YYREEE (reference sequence). The V and J ends lost 0 bases and 8 bases respectively, with 11 bases between them. The CDR3 spans 14 residues. CDR3 in amino acids: CASSLGGRGEKLFF. The CDR3 nucleotides are TGTGCCAGCAGCTTGGGGGGGCGCGGAGAAAAACTGTTTTTT.

J is TRBJ1-1 and V is TRBV5-1, with 12 bases lining up with TRBD1. CDR1 SGHRS and CDR2 YFSETQ come from the germline V gene. J lost 0 bases, V lost 4 bases, and 7 bases had no gene match. This CDR3 is 17 amino acids long. The CDR3 spells CASSPGQGARMNTEAFF. The CDR3 nucleotides read TGCGCCAGCAGCCCGGGACAGGGGGCCCGAATGAACACTGAAGCTTTCTTT.

This chain connects TRBV5-1 to TRBJ2-7, with 10 bases identical to TRBD1. With V trimmed by 3 bases and J by 2 bases, 2 bases remained unmatched. The length of the CDR3 is 14 residues. Germline CDR1 is SGHRS and CDR2 is YFSETQ. CDR3 coding DNA: TGCGCCAGCAGCTCGGGGACAGGGGCCTACGAGCAGTACTTC. The encoded protein is CASSSGTGAYEQYF.

The rearrangement links TRBV4-1 to TRBJ1-1; D remains ambiguous. From germline, CDR1 is MGHRA and CDR2 YSYEKL. V was trimmed by 1 base and J by 3 bases, leaving 12 bases between them. The CDR3 sequence is 15 residues long. The DNA of the CDR3 is TGCGCCAGCAGCCAAGGGAGGTATGGAGACACTGAAGCTTTCTTT. Its protein is CASSQGRYGDTEAFF.

This chain joins TRBV5-6 and TRBJ2-7; D unresolved. Between the trimmed V and J ends, which lost 0 bases and 4 bases, there was a span of 8 bases. This CDR3 contains 13 residues. Germline CDR1 reads SGHDT; CDR2 reads YYEEEE. CDR3 DNA: TGTGCCAGCAGCTTGGCCCGAAAATACGAGCAGTACTTC. Translation gives CASSLARKYEQYF.

The gene calls are TRBV11-3 and TRBJ2-7; 12 nucleotides agree with TRBD2. Per germline, CDR1 SGHNT and CDR2 YENEEA. V lost 4 bases to trimming and J lost 0 bases; unmatched junction nucleotides: 10. CDR3 length: 18 residues. The CDR3: CASSSTLAGGWSSYEQYF. For the CDR3, the DNA is TGTGCCAGCAGCTCCACTCTAGCGGGAGGGTGGAGCTCCTACGAGCAGTACTTC.

The rearrangement joins TRBV25-1 to TRBJ1-1; D gene ambiguous. The CDR3 is 11 residues long. Germline CDR1 reads MGHDK; CDR2 reads SYGVNS. Trimming took off 5 bases at V and 1 base at J, with 2 bases between the two ends. The CDR3 spells CASSKNTEAFF. CDR3 bases: TGTGCCAGCAGTAAGAACACTGAAGCTTTCTTT.

This chain links TRBV10-3 with TRBJ2-3; 10 nucleotides line up with TRBD2. CDR3 length: 17 residues. The V gene's germline CDR1 is ENHRY and CDR2 SYGVKD. V lost 1 base and J lost 2; bases outside the gene matches: 6. Here the CDR3 DNA reads TGTGCCATCAGTGAGTGGAGCGGGGGGGGGAACACAGATACGCAGTATTTT. As protein: CAISEWSGGGNTDTQYF.

Notes on this clone: The identical CDR3 is also encoded by other nucleotide sequences in the sample. The J gene is TRBJ2-7, the V gene TRBV11-2; D not certain. Germline values: CDR1 SGHAT, CDR2 FQNNGV. The CDR3 is 11 amino acids. V was clipped by 3 bases and J by 2 bases, with 2 bases between them. CDR3: CASSLTYEQYF. The CDR3 nucleotides are TGTGCCAGCAGCTTGACCTACGAGCAGTACTTC.

The chain recombines TRBV9 with TRBJ1-2; D is uncertain. V gave up 2 bases and J gave up 2 bases, with 16 bases separating them. CDR1 and CDR2 (germline): SGDLS, YYNGEE. The CDR3 is made up of 16 amino acids. The CDR3 nucleotides are TGTGCCAGCAGCGTGGCAACAGCCGATTTAAACTATGGCTACACCTTC. Translation: CASSVATADLNYGYTF.

The V gene is TRBV4-1, the J gene TRBJ1-2, with D maybe TRBD1 (5 bases). V gave up 1 base and J gave up 1 base, with 19 bases separating them. The CDR3 covers 18 residues. Germline V gene sequence: CDR1 MGHRA, CDR2 YSYEKL. CDR3 amino acids: CASSQASRPGQINYGYTF. DNA of the CDR3: TGCGCCAGCAGCCAAGCCTCAAGGCCTGGACAAATTAACTATGGCTACACCTTC.

The CDR3 here is CASSWGSDYEQYF. The CDR3 DNA reads TGTGCCAGCAGTTGGGGATCTGACTACGAGCAGTACTTC. V usage is TRBV25-1 and J usage is TRBJ2-7; D call uncertain. The CDR3 has 13 residues. Trimming left V 5 bases short and J 3 bases short, with 11 bases between. Germline V gives CDR1 MGHDK, CDR2 SYGVNS.

The J gene is TRBJ2-7, the V gene TRBV19, with D possibly being TRBD1 or TRBD2 (6 bases each). Trimming shortened V by 4 bases and J by 0 bases, and 16 bases separated the two germline ends. This CDR3 has 16 amino acids. Germline V gene data show CDR1 as LNHDA and CDR2 as SQIVND (reference sequence). The CDR3 reads CASSRGAGTVSYEQYF. CDR3 DNA sequence: TGTGCCAGTAGTAGGGGGGCCGGGACGGTCTCCTACGAGCAGTACTTC.

This clone was observed a single time. The chain employs TRBV4-1 and TRBJ2-1; D might be TRBD2 (6 bases). Trimming pared 4 bases from V and 6 bases from J, leaving 19 bases between. The germline V gene has CDR1 MGHRA and CDR2 YSYEKL. The length of the CDR3 is 16 residues. The CDR3 nucleotides read TGCGCCAGCAGCCCGGAGGGTAGGCTAGTCATCAATGAGCAGTTCTTC. Translation gives CASSPEGRLVINEQFF.